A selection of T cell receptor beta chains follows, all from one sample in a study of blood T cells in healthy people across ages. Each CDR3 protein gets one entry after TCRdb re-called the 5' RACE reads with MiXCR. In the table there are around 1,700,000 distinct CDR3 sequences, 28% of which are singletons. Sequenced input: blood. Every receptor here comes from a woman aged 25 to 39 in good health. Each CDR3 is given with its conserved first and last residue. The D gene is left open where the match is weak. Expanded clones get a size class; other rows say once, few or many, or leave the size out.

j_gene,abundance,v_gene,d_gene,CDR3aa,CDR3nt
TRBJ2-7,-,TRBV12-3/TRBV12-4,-,CASSSMGQGSYEQYF,TGTGCCAGCAGTTCAATGGGCCAGGGGAGCTACGAGCAGTACTTC
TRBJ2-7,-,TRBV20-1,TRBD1,CSGIDRGGSSDEQYF,TGCAGTGGTATAGACAGGGGAGGCTCCTCCGACGAGCAGTACTTC
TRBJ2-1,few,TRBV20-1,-,CSARGHLLSYNEQFF,TGCAGTGCTAGAGGACATCTTCTCTCCTACAATGAGCAGTTCTTC
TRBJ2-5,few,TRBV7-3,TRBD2,CASSLSPSGANEQYF,TGTGCCAGCAGCTTAAGCCCTAGCGGAGCCAATGAGCAGTACTTC
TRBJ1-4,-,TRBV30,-,CAWSQGRNEKLFF,TGTGCCTGGTCCCAGGGACGGAATGAAAAACTGTTTTTT
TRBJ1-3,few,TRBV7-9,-,CASSLDYSGNTIYF,TGTGCCAGCAGCTTAGACTATTCTGGAAACACCATATATTTT
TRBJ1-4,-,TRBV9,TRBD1,CASSPNRGPERLFF,TGTGCCAGCAGCCCTAACAGGGGGCCTGAAAGACTGTTTTTT
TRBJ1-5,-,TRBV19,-,CASSIGKLIANQPQHF,TGTGCCAGTAGTATTGGGAAACTTATAGCAAATCAGCCCCAGCATTTT
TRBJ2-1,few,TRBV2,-,CASGPTGDNEQFF,TGTGCCAGCGGACCCACGGGGGACAATGAGCAGTTCTTC
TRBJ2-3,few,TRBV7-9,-,CASSLAQGLSDTQYF,TGTGCCAGCAGCTTAGCCCAGGGACTTTCAGATACGCAGTATTTT
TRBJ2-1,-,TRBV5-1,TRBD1,CASSTGTGYSNEQFF,TGCGCCAGCAGCACAGGGACAGGGTATAGTAATGAGCAGTTCTTC
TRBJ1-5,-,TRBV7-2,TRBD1,CASSLAKDRIGPGQPQHF,TGTGCCAGCAGCTTAGCCAAGGACAGGATAGGGCCAGGGCAGCCCCAGCATTTT
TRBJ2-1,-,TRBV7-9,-,CASSPWYSGTGGARYNEQFF,TGTGCCAGCAGCCCATGGTATTCGGGAACAGGGGGGGCTCGGTACAATGAGCAGTTCTTC